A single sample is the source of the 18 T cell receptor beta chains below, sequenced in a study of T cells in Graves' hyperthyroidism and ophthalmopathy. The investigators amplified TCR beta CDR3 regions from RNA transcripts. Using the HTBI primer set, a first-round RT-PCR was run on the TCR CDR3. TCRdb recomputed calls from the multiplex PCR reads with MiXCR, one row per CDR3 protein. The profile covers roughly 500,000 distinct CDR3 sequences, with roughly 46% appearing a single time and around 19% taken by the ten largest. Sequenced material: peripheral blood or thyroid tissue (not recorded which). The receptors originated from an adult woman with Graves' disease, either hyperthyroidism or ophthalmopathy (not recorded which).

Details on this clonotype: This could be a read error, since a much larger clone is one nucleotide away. CDR3 nucleotide sequence: TGCGCCAGCAGCTGGGGTATGAATCCGCCCCAGCATTTT. Residues: CASSWGMNPPQHF. This chain joins TRBV4-1 and TRBJ1-5; no clear D. The CDR3 spans 13 residues. In germline, CDR1 is MGHRA, CDR2 YSYEKL.

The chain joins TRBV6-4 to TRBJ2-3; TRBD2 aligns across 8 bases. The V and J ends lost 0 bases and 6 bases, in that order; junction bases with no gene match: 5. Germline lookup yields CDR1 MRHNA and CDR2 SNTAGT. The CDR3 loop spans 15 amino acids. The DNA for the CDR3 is TGTGCCAGCAGTGACTCAAGCGGGAGTGCGGATACGCAGTATTTT. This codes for CASSDSSGSADTQYF.

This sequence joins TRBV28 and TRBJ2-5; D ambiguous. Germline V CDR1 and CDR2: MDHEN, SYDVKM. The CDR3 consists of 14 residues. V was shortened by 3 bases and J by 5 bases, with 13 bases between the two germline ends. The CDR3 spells CASSFLGPMETQYF. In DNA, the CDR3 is TGTGCCAGCAGTTTCTTGGGTCCGATGGAGACCCAGTACTTC.

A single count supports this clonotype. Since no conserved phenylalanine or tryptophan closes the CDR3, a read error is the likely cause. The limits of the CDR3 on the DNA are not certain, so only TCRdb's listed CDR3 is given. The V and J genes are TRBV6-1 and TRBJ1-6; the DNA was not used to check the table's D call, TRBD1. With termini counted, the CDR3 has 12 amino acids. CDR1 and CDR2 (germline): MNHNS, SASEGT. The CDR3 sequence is CASKRQGLSPRS.

CDR3 sequence reads: CATGTGGNYGYTF. The DNA for the CDR3 is TGTGCTACAGGGACAGGGGGGAACTATGGCTACACCTTC. The rearrangement links TRBV25-1 to TRBJ1-2, with 11 bases matching TRBD1. The germline V gene has CDR1 MGHDK and CDR2 SYGVNS. The CDR3 sequence is 13 residues long.

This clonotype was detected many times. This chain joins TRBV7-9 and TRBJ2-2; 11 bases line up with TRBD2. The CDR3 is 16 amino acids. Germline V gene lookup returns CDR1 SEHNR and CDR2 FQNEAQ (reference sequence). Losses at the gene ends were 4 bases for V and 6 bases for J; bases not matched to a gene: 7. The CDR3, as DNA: TGTGCCAGCAGCTCTACTAGCGGGAGATCGGCCGGGGAGCTGTTTTTT. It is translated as CASSSTSGRSAGELFF. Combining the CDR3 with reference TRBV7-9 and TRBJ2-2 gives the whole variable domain DTGVSQNPRHKITKRGQNVTFRCDPISEHNRLYWYRQTLGQGPEFLTYFQNEAQLEKSRLLSDRFSAERPKGSFSTLEIQRTEQGDSAMYLCASSSTSGRSAGELFFGEGSRLTVL.

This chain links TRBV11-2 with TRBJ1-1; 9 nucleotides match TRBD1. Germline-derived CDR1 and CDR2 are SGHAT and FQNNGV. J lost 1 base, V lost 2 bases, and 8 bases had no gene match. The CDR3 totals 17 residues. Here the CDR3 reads CASSLFPPGQGNTEAFF. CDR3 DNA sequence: TGTGCCAGCAGCTTATTTCCTCCGGGACAGGGGAACACTGAAGCTTTCTTT.

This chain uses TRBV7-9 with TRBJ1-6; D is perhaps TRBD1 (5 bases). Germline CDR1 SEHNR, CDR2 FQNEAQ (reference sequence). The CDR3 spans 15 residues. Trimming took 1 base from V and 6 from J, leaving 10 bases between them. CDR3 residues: CASSLVGLFNSPLHF. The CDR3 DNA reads TGTGCCAGCAGCTTAGTGGGGCTTTTTAATTCACCCCTCCACTTT.

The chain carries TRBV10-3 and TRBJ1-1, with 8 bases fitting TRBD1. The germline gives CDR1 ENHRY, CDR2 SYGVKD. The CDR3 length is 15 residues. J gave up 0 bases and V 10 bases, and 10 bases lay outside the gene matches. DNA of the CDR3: TGTGCCAGCAGCGAGACAGGGGCGATGAACACTGAAGCTTTCTTT. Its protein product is CASSETGAMNTEAFF.

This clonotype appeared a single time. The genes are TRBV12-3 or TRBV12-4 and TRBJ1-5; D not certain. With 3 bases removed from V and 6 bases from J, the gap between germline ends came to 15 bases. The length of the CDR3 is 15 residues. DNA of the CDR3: TGTGCCAGCAGTTTGGGAGGGCAGAACAGTCAGCCCCAGCATTTT. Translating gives CASSLGGQNSQPQHF.

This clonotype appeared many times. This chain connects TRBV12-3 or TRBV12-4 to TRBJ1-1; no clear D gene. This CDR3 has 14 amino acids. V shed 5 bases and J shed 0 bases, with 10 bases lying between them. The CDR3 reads CASSATLMNTEAFF. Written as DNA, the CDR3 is TGTGCCAGCAGTGCTACCCTGATGAACACTGAAGCTTTCTTT.

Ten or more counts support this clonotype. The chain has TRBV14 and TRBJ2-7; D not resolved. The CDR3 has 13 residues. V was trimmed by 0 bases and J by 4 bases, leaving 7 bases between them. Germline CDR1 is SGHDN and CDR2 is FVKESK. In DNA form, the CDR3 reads TGTGCCAGCAGCCAAGACCTATCGTACGAGCAGTACTTC. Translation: CASSQDLSYEQYF.

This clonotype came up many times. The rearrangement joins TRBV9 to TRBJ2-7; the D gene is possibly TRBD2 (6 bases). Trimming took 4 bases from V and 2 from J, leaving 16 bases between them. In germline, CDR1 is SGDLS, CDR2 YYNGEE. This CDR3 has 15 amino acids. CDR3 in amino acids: CASSPDSGHTYEQYF. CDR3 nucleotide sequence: TGTGCCAGCAGCCCTGACAGCGGGCATACCTACGAGCAGTACTTC.

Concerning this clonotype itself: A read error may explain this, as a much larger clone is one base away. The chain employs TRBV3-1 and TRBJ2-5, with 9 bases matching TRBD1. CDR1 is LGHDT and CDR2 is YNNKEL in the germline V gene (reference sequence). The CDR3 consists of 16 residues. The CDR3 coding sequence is TGTGTCAGCAGCCAAGAAGGGACAGGGAGTCTAGAGACCCAGTACTTC. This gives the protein CVSSQEGTGSLETQYF.

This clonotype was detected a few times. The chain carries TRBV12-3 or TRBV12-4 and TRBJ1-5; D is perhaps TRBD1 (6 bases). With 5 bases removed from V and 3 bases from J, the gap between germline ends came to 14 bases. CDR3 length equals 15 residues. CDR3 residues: CASSPGGRVNQPQHF. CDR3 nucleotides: TGTGCCAGCAGTCCCGGGGGCAGGGTCAATCAGCCCCAGCATTTT.

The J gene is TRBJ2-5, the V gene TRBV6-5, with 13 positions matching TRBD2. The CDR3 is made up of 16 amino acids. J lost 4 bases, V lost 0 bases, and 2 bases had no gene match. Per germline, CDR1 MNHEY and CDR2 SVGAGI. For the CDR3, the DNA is TGTGCCAGCAGTTACTCGACTAGCGGGGGGATAGAGACCCAGTACTTC. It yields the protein CASSYSTSGGIETQYF.

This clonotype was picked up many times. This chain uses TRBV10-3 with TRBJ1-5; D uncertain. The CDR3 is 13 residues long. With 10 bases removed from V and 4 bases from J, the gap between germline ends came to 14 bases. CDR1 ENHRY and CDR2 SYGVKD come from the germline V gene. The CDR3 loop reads CATGAGENQPQHF. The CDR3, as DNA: TGTGCCACCGGAGCGGGAGAGAATCAGCCCCAGCATTTT.

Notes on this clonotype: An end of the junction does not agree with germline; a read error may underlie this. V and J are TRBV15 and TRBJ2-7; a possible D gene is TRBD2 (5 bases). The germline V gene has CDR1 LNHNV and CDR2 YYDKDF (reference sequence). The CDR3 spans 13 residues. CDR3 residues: CAASSRRSDEQYF. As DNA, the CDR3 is TGTGCCGCCAGCTCTAGGCGTAGCGACGAGCAGTACTTC.